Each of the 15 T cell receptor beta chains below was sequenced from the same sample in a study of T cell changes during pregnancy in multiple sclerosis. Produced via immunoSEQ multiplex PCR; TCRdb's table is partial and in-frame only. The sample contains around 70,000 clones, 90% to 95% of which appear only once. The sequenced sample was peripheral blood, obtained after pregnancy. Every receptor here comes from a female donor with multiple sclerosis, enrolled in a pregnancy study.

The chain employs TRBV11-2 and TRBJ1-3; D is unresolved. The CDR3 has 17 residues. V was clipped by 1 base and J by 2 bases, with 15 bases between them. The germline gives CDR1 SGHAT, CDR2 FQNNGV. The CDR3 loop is CASSLGPEGSTGNTIYF. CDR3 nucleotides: TGTGCCAGCAGCTTAGGCCCCGAGGGATCTACTGGAAACACCATATATTTT.

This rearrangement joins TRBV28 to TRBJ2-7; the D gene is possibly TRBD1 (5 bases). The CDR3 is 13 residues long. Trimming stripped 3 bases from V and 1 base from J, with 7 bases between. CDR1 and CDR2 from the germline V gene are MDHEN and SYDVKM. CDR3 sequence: CASSFRDSYEQYF. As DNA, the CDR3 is TGTGCCAGCAGTTTCAGGGATTCCTACGAGCAGTACTTC.

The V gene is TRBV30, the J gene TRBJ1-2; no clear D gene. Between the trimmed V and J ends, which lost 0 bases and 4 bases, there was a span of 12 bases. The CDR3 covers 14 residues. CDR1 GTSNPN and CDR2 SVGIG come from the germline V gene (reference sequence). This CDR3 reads CAWSVSGGSYGYTF. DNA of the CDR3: TGTGCCTGGAGTGTATCAGGTGGAAGCTATGGCTACACCTTC.

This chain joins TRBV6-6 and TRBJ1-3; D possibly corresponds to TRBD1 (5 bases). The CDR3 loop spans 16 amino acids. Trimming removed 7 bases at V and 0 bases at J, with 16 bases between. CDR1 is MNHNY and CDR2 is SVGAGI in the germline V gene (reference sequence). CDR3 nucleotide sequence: TGTGCCAGCACCTCCAACGGGGGGGTCTCTGGAAACACCATATATTTT. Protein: CASTSNGGVSGNTIYF.

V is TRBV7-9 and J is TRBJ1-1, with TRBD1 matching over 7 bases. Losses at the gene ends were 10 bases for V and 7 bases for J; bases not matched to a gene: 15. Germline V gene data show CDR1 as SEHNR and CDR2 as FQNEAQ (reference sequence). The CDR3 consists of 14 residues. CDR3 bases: TGTGCCACTAAAGGGGACAGCCTAGAATATGAAGCTTTCTTT. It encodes CATKGDSLEYEAFF. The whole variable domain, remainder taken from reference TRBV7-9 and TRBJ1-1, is DTGVSQNPRHKITKRGQNVTFRCDPISEHNRLYWYRQTLGQGPEFLTYFQNEAQLEKSRLLSDRFSAERPKGSFSTLEIQRTEQGDSAMYLCATKGDSLEYEAFFGQGTRLTVV.

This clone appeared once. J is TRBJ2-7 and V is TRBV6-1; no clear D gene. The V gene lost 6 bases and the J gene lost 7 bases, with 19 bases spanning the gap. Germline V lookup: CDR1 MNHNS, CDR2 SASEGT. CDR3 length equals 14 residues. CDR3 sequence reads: CASRETTSTWEQYF. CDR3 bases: TGTGCCAGCAGAGAGACAACCTCTACGTGGGAGCAGTACTTC.

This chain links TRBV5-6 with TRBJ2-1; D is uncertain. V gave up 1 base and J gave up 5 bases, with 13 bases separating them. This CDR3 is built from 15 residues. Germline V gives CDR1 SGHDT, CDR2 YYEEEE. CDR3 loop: CASSLFRGVDNEQFF. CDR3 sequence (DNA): TGTGCCAGCAGCTTGTTTCGCGGAGTAGACAATGAGCAGTTCTTC.

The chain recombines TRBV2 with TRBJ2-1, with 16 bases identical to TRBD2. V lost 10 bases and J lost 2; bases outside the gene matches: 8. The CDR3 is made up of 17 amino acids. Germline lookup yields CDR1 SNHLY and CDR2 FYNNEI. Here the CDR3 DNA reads TGTGCCACCTCGGGACTAGCGGGAGGGGGCACCTACAATGAGCAGTTCTTC. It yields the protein CATSGLAGGGTYNEQFF.

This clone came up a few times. CDR3 protein: CASSLVSGGPYEQYF. The CDR3 coding sequence is TGTGCCAGCAGCTTAGTTAGCGGGGGCCCATACGAGCAGTACTTC. The chain uses TRBV11-2 and TRBJ2-7; TRBD2 matches at 9 bases. V was pared by 1 base and J by 4 bases, with 5 bases of the junction left unmatched. CDR1 is SGHAT and CDR2 is FQNNGV in the germline V gene. The CDR3 is 15 amino acids.

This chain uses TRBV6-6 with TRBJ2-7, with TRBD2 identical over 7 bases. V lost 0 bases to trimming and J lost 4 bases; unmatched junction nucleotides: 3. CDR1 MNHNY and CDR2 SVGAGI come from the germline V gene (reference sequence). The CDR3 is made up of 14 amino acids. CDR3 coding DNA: TGTGCCAGCAGTTACTCGCGGGAGCTATACGAGCAGTACTTC. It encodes CASSYSRELYEQYF.

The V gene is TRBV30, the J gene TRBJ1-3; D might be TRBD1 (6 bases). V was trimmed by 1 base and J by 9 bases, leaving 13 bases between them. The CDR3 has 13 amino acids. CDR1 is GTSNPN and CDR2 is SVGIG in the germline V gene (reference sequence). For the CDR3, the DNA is TGTGCCTGGAGTGCCTCAGCAGGGGCCACCATATATTTT. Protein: CAWSASAGATIYF.

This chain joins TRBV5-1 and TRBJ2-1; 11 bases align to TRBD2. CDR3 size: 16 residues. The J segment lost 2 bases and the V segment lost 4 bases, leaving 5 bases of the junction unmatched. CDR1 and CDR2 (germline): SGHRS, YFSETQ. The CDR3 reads CASSLGLADAYNEQFF. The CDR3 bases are TGCGCCAGCAGCCTGGGACTAGCGGATGCCTACAATGAGCAGTTCTTC.

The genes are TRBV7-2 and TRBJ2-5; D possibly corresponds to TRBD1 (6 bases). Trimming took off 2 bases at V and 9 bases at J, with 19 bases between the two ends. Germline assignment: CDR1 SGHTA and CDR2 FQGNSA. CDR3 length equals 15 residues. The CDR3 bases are TGTGCCAGCAGCTTACTTACAGGGCCCGGCGGGCCCCAGTACTTC. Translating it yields CASSLLTGPGGPQYF. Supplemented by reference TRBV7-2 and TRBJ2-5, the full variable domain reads GAGVSQSPSNKVTEKGKDVELRCDPISGHTALYWYRQSLGQGLEFLIYFQGNSAPDKSGLPSDRFSAERTGGSVSTLTIQRTQQEDSAVYLCASSLLTGPGGPQYFGPGTRLLVL.

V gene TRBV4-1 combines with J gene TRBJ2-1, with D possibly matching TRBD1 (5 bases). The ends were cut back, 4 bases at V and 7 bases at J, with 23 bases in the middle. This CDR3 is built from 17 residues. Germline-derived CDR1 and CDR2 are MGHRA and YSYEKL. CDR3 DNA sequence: TGCGCCAGCAGCCGAGGACGTTCAGGGATCGAACCGAATGAGCAGTTCTTC. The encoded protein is CASSRGRSGIEPNEQFF.

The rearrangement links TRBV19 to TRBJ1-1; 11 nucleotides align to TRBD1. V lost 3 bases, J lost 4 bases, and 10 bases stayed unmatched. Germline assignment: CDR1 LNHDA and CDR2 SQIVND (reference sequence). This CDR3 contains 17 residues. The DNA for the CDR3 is TGTGCCAGTAGTATGCGTTCGGACAGGGGGCCTTCCACTGAAGCTTTCTTT. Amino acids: CASSMRSDRGPSTEAFF.